This entry lists 9 T cell receptor beta chains sequenced from one sample in a study of cytomegalovirus exposure and HLA in healthy donors. The PCR contained 60 Vbeta and 13 Jbeta primers. The protocol was immunoSEQ multiplex PCR, while the TCRdb copy is restricted to in-frame clones and leaves out a portion. The table lists around 300,000 clones, under 80% of them singletons. Sequenced sample: PBMCs. These receptors all come from a female donor in good health and CMV-seronegative.

The chain links TRBV5-1 to TRBJ2-7, with D hard to call. The CDR3 runs to 16 residues. V gave up 0 bases and J gave up 5 bases, with 18 bases separating them. CDR1 and CDR2 from the germline V gene are SGHRS and YFSETQ. CDR3 in amino acids: CASSLVAVRRTDEQYF. CDR3 nucleotides: TGCGCCAGCAGCTTGGTGGCCGTCAGGCGCACTGACGAGCAGTACTTC. The variable domain in full, with the rest retrieved from reference TRBV5-1 and TRBJ2-7, is KAGVTQTPRYLIKTRGQQVTLSCSPISGHRSVSWYQQTPGQGLQFLFEYFSETQRNKGNFPGRFSGRQFSNSRSEMNVSTLELGDSALYLCASSLVAVRRTDEQYFGPGTRLTVT.

The chain joins TRBV5-4 to TRBJ2-3, with 9 bases that match TRBD2. This CDR3 is built from 15 residues. Germline-derived CDR1 and CDR2 are SGHNT and YYREEE (reference sequence). V dropped 0 bases and J dropped 3; count of bases not matched to a gene: 2. The CDR3 sequence: CASSLGSGGTDTQYF. The CDR3 DNA reads TGTGCCAGCAGCTTGGGGAGCGGGGGGACAGATACGCAGTATTTT.

The rearrangement links TRBV18 to TRBJ2-3; a possible D gene is TRBD2 (5 bases). Germline CDR1 and CDR2: KGHSH and LQKENI. This CDR3 has 16 residues. The ends were cut back, 2 bases at V and 1 base at J, with 13 bases in the middle. Written as DNA, the CDR3 is TGTGCCAGCTCACCATCCGAGGGAGAAGGCACAGATACGCAGTATTTT. It encodes CASSPSEGEGTDTQYF.

This chain uses TRBV30 with TRBJ1-5, with unresolved D. Germline CDR1 reads GTSNPN; CDR2 reads SVGIG (reference sequence). CDR3 length: 13 amino acids. Between the trimmed V and J ends, which lost 1 base and 7 bases, there was a span of 11 bases. CDR3 residues: CAWSGEAGQPQHF. CDR3 in DNA: TGTGCCTGGAGTGGGGAGGCTGGGCAGCCCCAGCATTTT.

There are a few counts of this clone. The V and J genes are TRBV15 and TRBJ2-7; 10 bases align to TRBD2. The CDR3 extends over 20 amino acids. The V segment lost 0 bases and the J segment 0 bases; nucleotides outside the gene matches: 14. Germline-derived CDR1 and CDR2 are LNHNV and YYDKDF (reference sequence). CDR3 region: CATSRDIGRTSGSSSYEQYF. CDR3 DNA: TGTGCCACCAGCAGAGATATCGGCAGGACTAGCGGATCCAGCTCCTACGAGCAGTACTTC. Supplemented by reference TRBV15 and TRBJ2-7, the full variable domain reads DAMVIQNPRYQVTQFGKPVTLSCSQTLNHNVMYWYQQKSSQAPKLLFHYYDKDFNNEADTPDNFQSRRPNTSFCFLDIRSPGLGDTAMYLCATSRDIGRTSGSSSYEQYFGPGTRLTVT.

The V call is TRBV10-2, the J call TRBJ2-7, with TRBD2 matching over 9 bases. Germline CDR1 is WSHSY and CDR2 is SAAADI. The CDR3 consists of 14 residues. After removal of 6 bases from V and 3 bases from J, the junction contained 6 bases not matched to a gene. The CDR3 protein is CASRDSGRNYEQYF. DNA for the CDR3: TGCGCCAGCAGGGATAGCGGGAGAAACTACGAGCAGTACTTC.

This clone was recorded only once. This rearrangement joins TRBV4-1 to TRBJ2-5; tentatively, D is TRBD2 (6 bases). Germline assignment: CDR1 MGHRA and CDR2 YSYEKL. Trimming took off 0 bases at V and 10 bases at J, with 18 bases between the two ends. The CDR3 sequence is 15 residues long. CDR3 sequence (DNA): TGCGCCAGCAGCCAAGACATGGCCCGGGGGATGAGCCAGTACTTC. Amino acid sequence: CASSQDMARGMSQYF.

This clone was observed once. The chain joins TRBV19 to TRBJ2-7, with TRBD1 as a possible D gene (5 bases). Trimming left V 5 bases short and J 0 bases short, with 11 bases between. The CDR3 contains 14 residues. Germline V gene lookup returns CDR1 LNHDA and CDR2 SQIVND (reference sequence). The CDR3 DNA reads as TGTGCCAGTAGTCCGACGACAGTCTCCTACGAGCAGTACTTC. As protein: CASSPTTVSYEQYF.

The rearrangement links TRBV2 to TRBJ2-1, with 11 bases identical to TRBD2. The CDR3 is 12 residues long. After removal of 10 bases from V and 9 bases from J, the junction contained 5 bases not matched to a gene. Germline values: CDR1 SNHLY, CDR2 FYNNEI. The CDR3 region has the DNA TGTGCCACCTCCCTAGCGGGAGGTGAGCAGTTCTTC. Translating it yields CATSLAGGEQFF.